This is a list of T cell receptor beta chains from one sample in a study of shared clonotypes between healthy human individuals. Using immunoSEQ multiplex PCR, the repertoire was profiled, and TCRdb retains in-frame clones only, with some absent. The sample carries roughly 2 million clones, over 85% recorded once. The sequenced sample consisted of naive CD8+ T cells sorted from blood. The receptor set was obtained from a man aged 18 to 30 in good health. CDR3s include the opening cysteine and the closing phenylalanine or tryptophan. A D gene is named only where the DNA matches it firmly. Some rows mark clone size as missing; the rest say once, few, many or name a class of expanded clone.

DNA | CDR3 | J | size | D | V
TGTGCCAGCAGTGCGAACTCCTACGAGCAGTACTTC | CASSANSYEQYF | TRBJ2-7 | NA | NA | TRBV27
TGCGCCAGCAGCCAAGATGGCCCCTTTGCTGAGCAGTTCTTC | CASSQDGPFAEQFF | TRBJ2-1 | NA | NA | TRBV4-1
TGTGCCAGCAGTTCCGCGGGATTAATCGAGCAGTTCTTC | CASSSAGLIEQFF | TRBJ2-1 | NA | NA | TRBV27
TGTGCCAGTAGTCCCCGGACAGTGTACGAGCAGTACTTC | CASSPRTVYEQYF | TRBJ2-7 | NA | NA | TRBV19
TGTGCCAGCAGCCCCTCAGGGTCGGGCGAGCAGTACTTC | CASSPSGSGEQYF | TRBJ2-7 | NA | NA | TRBV9
TGTGCCAGCAGCCTCGTTGGCGGGACTGAAGCTTTCTTT | CASSLVGGTEAFF | TRBJ1-1 | NA | NA | TRBV27
TGTGCCAGCAGCCAAGTCTCCGGGGAGGCTGAAGCTTTCTTT | CASSQVSGEAEAFF | TRBJ1-1 | NA | NA | TRBV14
TGTGCCTGGAGTGAGGGCTATGAGCAGTTCTTC | CAWSEGYEQFF | TRBJ2-1 | NA | NA | TRBV30
TGTGCCAGCAGCCGCTCTCCAGCTTCAGATACGCAGTATTTT | CASSRSPASDTQYF | TRBJ2-3 | NA | NA | TRBV7-3
TGTGCCAGCAGTCCCTTACTTAGGAGGTCCCAAGAGACCCAGTACTTC | CASSPLLRRSQETQYF | TRBJ2-5 | NA | NA | TRBV28
TGTGCCAGCAGTGATTGGGCCCACCGTGGCACCGGGGAGCTGTTTTTT | CASSDWAHRGTGELFF | TRBJ2-2 | NA | NA | TRBV2
TGCGCCAGCAGCAAAACCGGGACTCCTGGAAACACCATATATTTT | CASSKTGTPGNTIYF | TRBJ1-3 | NA | NA | TRBV4-1
TGTGCCAGCAGCCCACCACTGAACACTGAAGCTTTCTTT | CASSPPLNTEAFF | TRBJ1-1 | NA | NA | TRBV9
TGTGCCATCCCCGGGCAAGGGGGCCACGAGCAGTACTTC | CAIPGQGGHEQYF | TRBJ2-7 | NA | TRBD1 | TRBV10-3
TGTGCCAGCAGCTTAAACTCCCCCACAGATACGCAGTATTTT | CASSLNSPTDTQYF | TRBJ2-3 | NA | NA | TRBV7-2
TGTGCCAGCAGCCCCGGACTAGCGGGAGGAAGGGGGCTTCGCGAGCAGTACTTC | CASSPGLAGGRGLREQYF | TRBJ2-7 | NA | TRBD2 | TRBV7-8
TGCGCCAGCAGGCGTGAGCAGGAGGTTGAAGCTTTCTTT | CASRREQEVEAFF | TRBJ1-1 | NA | NA | TRBV5-1
TGTGCCAGCAGCGTAGCCGGACGGTATCAAGAGACCCAGTACTTC | CASSVAGRYQETQYF | TRBJ2-5 | once | NA | TRBV9
TGTGCCAGCCGAGAGCCAACAGGGGGATCAGTCCAGCCCCAGCATTTT | CASREPTGGSVQPQHF | TRBJ1-5 | once | TRBD1 | TRBV2
TGTGCCACAGCCGGACTGACCAATCAGCCCCAGCATTTT | CATAGLTNQPQHF | TRBJ1-5 | NA | NA | TRBV10-3
TGCGCCAGCAGCCAAGATGCAAGGGGCCCTGGAAACACCATATATTTT | CASSQDARGPGNTIYF | TRBJ1-3 | NA | NA | TRBV4-1
TGCAGCGTTGTCTCGGGAATCTCCTACAATGAGCAGTTCTTC | CSVVSGISYNEQFF | TRBJ2-1 | NA | NA | TRBV29-1